This record covers a single T cell receptor beta chain. Recruited during active infection, patients (from Seattle) were subsequently followed longitudinally. This entry is derived from a study of blood T cell repertoires in COVID-19. About the study: Sources were T cells, B-cell-depleted T cells, or PBMCs; the material itself was cDNA or gDNA.

Germline values: CDR1 KGHDR, CDR2 SFDVKD. V trimming: 9 bases; J trimming: 2 bases; junction bases outside the gene matches: 7. CDR3 length equals 14 residues. In the original processing: Amplification of reference gene primers was used by the study to estimate nucleated cell counts. Sequencing used immunoSEQ multiplex PCR; TCRdb keeps in-frame clones, though not all of them. The V and J calls and clone size are taken from that table; D and trimming were inferred from the DNA. Of 50,000 to 60,000 clones in the sample, 84% were seen once. The rearrangement joins TRBV24-1 to TRBJ2-5; 8 bases are shared with TRBD1. Source material: peripheral blood. This TCR came from a man at least 80 years old with COVID-19, enrolled during active disease. For the CDR3, the DNA is TGTGCCACCGCCCGGACAGGGACACAAGAGACCCAGTACTTC. It is translated as CATARTGTQETQYF.